This TCR beta chain was obtained from a study of CD8 T cells in ankylosing spondylitis listed by TCRdb under 2017. Study-wide context: To find TCR variants linked to disease, the study profiled T cell receptor beta repertoires in ankylosing spondylitis patients and healthy donors. In total, the full study cohort was made up of over a hundred healthy donors and approximately 24 ankylosing spondylitis patients. Peripheral blood was sampled, and synovial fluid was additionally collected from ankylosing spondylitis patients.

This clonotype was picked up many times. Its recognized antigen is unknown. Base-call qualities are not available, and no considerably larger clone is one nucleotide away. General conclusions and limits of the study: The disease-linked clones showed a CD8+ phenotype and occurred at relatively low frequencies in peripheral blood. A TCR beta motif made up of several highly homologous amino acid variants appeared to be characteristic of blood from ankylosing spondylitis patients. Some motif variants were previously reported in synovial fluid and blood of reactive arthritis patients, suggesting common disease-initiation mechanisms. According to the report, matched synovial fluid samples from ankylosing spondylitis patients were significantly enriched for the disease-linked clones.

The instrument given in TCRdb is Illumina HiSeq 2500. Quantitative 5'-RACE with molecular barcodes was the method used to prepare the TCR beta libraries. Regarding the original processing steps: A new computational method based on a probabilistic model of VDJ rearrangement was used to identify disease-linked TCR variants. The raw public data were reprocessed by TCRdb itself: fastp quality trimming at Q25, MiXCR clonotype calling, in-frame beta chains only. Entries that share a CDR3 protein sequence are merged under the most common genes and DNA. These V and J calls originate from TCRdb's pipeline instead of the authors' own analysis. The sample table lists 200,000 or so distinct CDR3 sequences, approximately 13% of them with a count of one. The ten largest clones add up to approximately 10% of the sample. The V end loses 2 bases and the J end loses 1 base, and a stretch of 9 bases separates them. Counted from cysteine to phenylalanine, this CDR3 has 14 amino acids. The retained sequence is limited to the CDR3, 42 bases, with the frame set at the first base. Based on the germline V gene, the CDR1 and CDR2 sequences are SGHRS and YFSETQ.

The sequenced sample was blood, either unsorted or a sorted T cell fraction (not recorded which). The chain is made from TRBV5-1 and TRBJ1-1; a confident D gene designation cannot be given. This receptor was identified in a female donor with ankylosing spondylitis or in good health (not recorded which). CDR3 protein: CASSFNQENTEAFF. The base sequence is TGCGCCAGCAGCTTCAATCAAGAGAACACTGAAGCTTTCTTT. Joined to the reference TRBV5-1 and TRBJ1-1 proteins, this CDR3 gives the full variable domain: KAGVTQTPRYLIKTRGQQVTLSCSPISGHRSVSWYQQTPGQGLQFLFEYFSETQRNKGNFPGRFSGRQFSNSRSEMNVSTLELGDSALYLCASSFNQENTEAFFGQGTRLTVV.